These 2 T cell receptor beta chains share one sample of origin, sequenced in a study of cytomegalovirus exposure and HLA in healthy donors (dated by TCRdb to the late 2010s). Library preparation used the immunoSEQ multiplex PCR assay. A mixture of 60 forward primers for TCR Vbeta segments and 13 reverse primers for TCR Jbeta segments was used in the multiplex PCR. The table was pulled from immuneACCESS by TCRdb, which kept in-frame rearrangements only. Such tables lose some clones; where checked, under half of the loss comes from unresolved V genes, and the rest has no known cause. For this sample there are about 260,000 clones; approximately 70% appear just once. Together, the top ten hold approximately 2.5% of the sample. Sequencing used PBMCs. The source is a female donor in good health and CMV-seronegative.

This clone has a handful of counts. The V and J genes are TRBV5-1 and TRBJ1-4, with TRBD1 identical over 8 bases. V lost 4 bases to trimming and J lost 3 bases; unmatched junction nucleotides: 8. Per the germline V gene, CDR1 is SGHRS and CDR2 is YFSETQ. CDR3 length equals 16 residues. In DNA, the CDR3 is TGCGCCAGCAGCGGCCTTCCGGGACAGGCTAATGAAAAACTGTTTTTT. It translates to CASSGLPGQANEKLFF.

This clone was detected only once. J is TRBJ1-2 and V is TRBV15, with a possible D match to TRBD1 (5 bases). Germline CDR1 is LNHNV and CDR2 is YYDKDF (reference sequence). The CDR3 spans 15 residues. The V gene lost 0 bases and the J gene lost 0 bases, with 8 bases spanning the gap. This CDR3 is CATSREGVTNYGYTF. In DNA, the CDR3 is TGTGCCACCAGCAGAGAAGGGGTTACTAACTATGGCTACACCTTC.